The 23 T cell receptor beta chains below come from one sample, sequenced in a study of control samples from healthy donors and cancer patients. TCRdb's copy holds only in-frame clones and misses some; the assay was immunoSEQ multiplex PCR. The sample contains about 34,000 clones, around 86% of which appear only once. The sample consisted of PBMCs. The receptor set was obtained from a woman aged 40-49 years with lung cancer.

This chain links TRBV21-1 with TRBJ2-7; the table's D gene call, TRBD1, was not cross checked with the DNA. TRBV21-1 is labeled a pseudogene. The CDR3 contains 18 residues. The CDR3 loop is CASSKAGQGAGGGYEQYF. In DNA form, the CDR3 reads TGTGCCAGCAGCAAAGCGGGACAGGGGGCCGGGGGAGGCTACGAGCAGTACTTC.

This clone has only one observation. This chain links TRBV7-9 with TRBJ1-2, with TRBD1 matching over 10 bases. J was trimmed by 8 bases and V by 3 bases; bases with no gene match: 6. The V gene's germline CDR1 is SEHNR and CDR2 FQNEAQ (reference sequence). The CDR3 extends over 14 amino acids. CDR3 protein: CASSFARDRGGYTF. CDR3 DNA sequence: TGTGCCAGCAGCTTCGCCCGGGACAGGGGCGGCTACACCTTC.

The chain combines TRBV10-3 with TRBJ2-2, with a weak D call TRBD2 (6 bases). Germline assignment: CDR1 ENHRY and CDR2 SYGVKD. CDR3 length equals 14 residues. Trimming cost V 10 bases and J 2 bases, with 14 bases left between them. In nucleotides, the CDR3 is TGTGCCACCCGGGGTGCGGGAAACACCGGGGAGCTGTTTTTT. Protein product: CATRGAGNTGELFF.

V and J are TRBV6-5 and TRBJ2-7; TRBD1 agrees at 7 bases. J lost 2 bases, V lost 2 bases, and 3 bases had no gene match. Germline assignment: CDR1 MNHEY and CDR2 SVGAGI. The CDR3 is 14 amino acids. The CDR3 spells CASSYDRDPYEQYF. The CDR3 DNA is TGTGCCAGCAGTTACGACAGGGACCCCTACGAGCAGTACTTC.

The chain has TRBV20-1 and TRBJ1-1; TRBD1 is a possible D gene (6 bases). V was trimmed by 3 bases and J by 6 bases, leaving 11 bases between them. The CDR3 covers 12 residues. Germline V CDR1 and CDR2: DFQATT, SNEGSKA (reference sequence). CDR3 in DNA: TGCAGTGCTAGTCGAGGGGGGGCTGAAGCTTTCTTT. It yields the protein CSASRGGAEAFF.

CDR3 in DNA: TGTGCCAGCAGCCCACAACGGGGGTCCTATAATTCACCCCTCCACTTT. Its protein product is CASSPQRGSYNSPLHF. The chain joins TRBV7-9 to TRBJ1-6, with D perhaps TRBD1 (5 bases). V lost 5 bases, J lost 1 base, and 12 bases lay in between. The CDR3 has 16 residues. Germline CDR1 is SEHNR and CDR2 is FQNEAQ (reference sequence). Combining the CDR3 with reference TRBV7-9 and TRBJ1-6 gives the whole variable domain DTGVSQNPRHKITKRGQNVTFRCDPISEHNRLYWYRQTLGQGPEFLTYFQNEAQLEKSRLLSDRFSAERPKGSFSTLEIQRTEQGDSAMYLCASSPQRGSYNSPLHFGNGTRLTVT.

This sequence joins TRBV5-4 and TRBJ1-1; tentatively, D is TRBD1 (6 bases). The V end lost 4 bases, the J end lost 5 bases, and 9 bases lay between the germline ends. The CDR3 has 12 residues. Germline lookup yields CDR1 SGHNT and CDR2 YYREEE (reference sequence). CDR3 sequence: CASSTGRTEAFF. The DNA for the CDR3 is TGTGCCAGCAGCACAGGGCGAACTGAAGCTTTCTTT.

V gene TRBV7-3 combines with J gene TRBJ1-1; D is ambiguous. V shed 5 bases and J shed 2 bases, with 9 bases lying between them. Per germline, CDR1 SGHTA and CDR2 FQGTGA. The CDR3 is made up of 13 amino acids. The CDR3 here is CASSAARNTEAFF. The CDR3 nucleotides are TGTGCCAGCAGCGCCGCACGTAACACTGAAGCTTTCTTT.

This clone showed up just once. The chain carries TRBV11-2 and TRBJ1-1; TRBD1 might be the D (6 bases). In germline, CDR1 is SGHAT, CDR2 FQNNGV. The ends were cut back, 5 bases at V and 1 base at J, with 11 bases in the middle. This CDR3 has 14 residues. For the CDR3, the DNA is TGTGCCAGCAGCCGGGGACAACGGAACACTGAAGCTTTCTTT. The encoded protein is CASSRGQRNTEAFF.

The rearrangement uses TRBV6-1 and TRBJ1-4; 8 bases line up with TRBD1. The length of the CDR3 is 16 residues. Germline loops: CDR1 MNHNS, CDR2 SASEGT. After removal of 3 bases from V and 5 bases from J, the junction contained 8 bases not matched to a gene. Here the CDR3 reads CASSDPYRGGNEKLFF. CDR3 nucleotide sequence: TGTGCCAGCAGTGACCCGTACAGGGGGGGAAATGAAAAACTGTTTTTT.

The chain employs TRBV29-1 and TRBJ1-5; D is undetermined. Between the trimmed V and J ends, which lost 6 bases and 5 bases, there was a span of 11 bases. Germline CDR1 and CDR2: SQVTM and ANQGSEA. CDR3 length: 12 amino acids. In nucleotides, the CDR3 is TGCAGCGTGGGCGAAGGTGATCAGCCCCAGCATTTT. Its protein product is CSVGEGDQPQHF.

This clone was picked up a small number of times. This rearrangement joins TRBV19 to TRBJ1-5; D call uncertain. The CDR3 covers 14 residues. V was shortened by 6 bases and J by 0 bases, with 9 bases between the two germline ends. In germline, CDR1 is LNHDA, CDR2 SQIVND (reference sequence). The CDR3 DNA is TGTGCCAGTAGGAACGTCGATAGCAATCAGCCCCAGCATTTT. Translation: CASRNVDSNQPQHF.

V and J are TRBV12-3 or TRBV12-4 and TRBJ1-2, with 12 bases matching TRBD1. V lost 7 bases to trimming and J lost 8 bases; unmatched junction nucleotides: 5. CDR3 length: 13 amino acids. CDR3 amino acids: CASTRDRGHGYTF. DNA of the CDR3: TGTGCCAGCACCAGGGACAGGGGGCACGGCTACACCTTC.

In DNA form, the CDR3 reads TGTGCCAGTAGCGACGGGACGGGGACCTACGAGCAGTACTTC. Translation gives CASSDGTGTYEQYF. This chain uses TRBV19 with TRBJ2-7; the D gene could be TRBD1 or TRBD2 (5 bases each). The CDR3 has 14 residues. Trimming took off 6 bases at V and 2 bases at J, with 14 bases between the two ends. The germline gives CDR1 LNHDA, CDR2 SQIVND (reference sequence).

The rearrangement uses TRBV28 and TRBJ1-2, with TRBD1 matching 11 bases. Trimming removed 4 bases from V and 8 bases from J; junction bases left unmatched: 12. This CDR3 spans 16 amino acids. Germline CDR1 and CDR2: MDHEN and SYDVKM. The CDR3 DNA reads as TGTGCCAGCAGTTCCCGGGACAGGGGGACGTTGGGAGGCTACACCTTC. Amino acid sequence: CASSSRDRGTLGGYTF.

The chain couples TRBV7-2 to TRBJ1-2; D is uncertain. Germline CDR1 reads SGHTA; CDR2 reads FQGNSA. The length of the CDR3 is 14 residues. Trimming removed 3 bases from V and 0 bases from J, with 8 bases in between. CDR3 residues: CASSFGVANYGYTF. The CDR3 DNA follows: TGTGCCAGCAGCTTCGGGGTAGCTAACTATGGCTACACCTTC. Filled out from reference TRBV7-2 and TRBJ1-2, the complete variable domain reads GAGVSQSPSNKVTEKGKDVELRCDPISGHTALYWYRQSLGQGLEFLIYFQGNSAPDKSGLPSDRFSAERTGGSVSTLTIQRTQQEDSAVYLCASSFGVANYGYTFGSGTRLTVV.

The gene calls are TRBV9 and TRBJ1-3, with 7 bases aligning to TRBD1. V lost 3 bases and J lost 0; bases outside the gene matches: 3. The length of the CDR3 is 15 residues. The germline V gene encodes CDR1 SGDLS and CDR2 YYNGEE. CDR3 loop: CASSAQGSSGNTIYF. The CDR3 bases are TGTGCCAGCAGCGCACAGGGGAGCTCTGGAAACACCATATATTTT. The variable domain in full, completed from reference TRBV9 and TRBJ1-3, reads DSGVTQTPKHLITATGQRVTLRCSPRSGDLSVYWYQQSLDQGLQFLIQYYNGEERAKGNILERFSAQQFPDLHSELNLSSLELGDSALYFCASSAQGSSGNTIYFGEGSWLTVV.

This clone has a handful of counts. The genes are TRBV27 and TRBJ2-3; D remains ambiguous. There are 12 residues in the CDR3. Per germline, CDR1 MNHEY and CDR2 SMNVEV (reference sequence). V was trimmed by 4 bases and J by 1 base, leaving 3 bases between them. CDR3 loop: CASSSCTDTQYF. The CDR3 nucleotides read TGTGCCAGCAGTTCCTGCACAGATACGCAGTATTTT.

V gene TRBV6-1 combines with J gene TRBJ1-1; maybe TRBD1 (6 bases). V was trimmed by 3 bases and J by 2 bases, leaving 16 bases between them. Germline CDR1 and CDR2: MNHNS and SASEGT. The CDR3 runs to 16 residues. The CDR3 loop is CASSDQGWRENTEAFF. Written as DNA, the CDR3 is TGTGCCAGCAGTGATCAGGGGTGGCGAGAAAACACTGAAGCTTTCTTT.

The CDR3 sequence: CASSVVTGSHNEQFF. The DNA for the CDR3 is TGTGCCAGCAGCGTAGTCACGGGGTCCCACAATGAGCAGTTCTTC. The chain recombines TRBV9 with TRBJ2-1; D is possibly TRBD2 (5 bases). CDR1 and CDR2 (germline): SGDLS, YYNGEE. V lost 0 bases and J lost 5, with 12 bases in between. The CDR3 extends over 15 amino acids.

This chain joins TRBV3-1 (or the pseudogene TRBV3-2) and TRBJ1-5; 9 nucleotides align to TRBD1. Germline V gives CDR1 LGHDT, CDR2 YNNKEL (reference sequence). The CDR3 contains 16 residues. The J segment lost 9 bases and the V segment lost 3 bases, leaving 12 bases of the junction unmatched. The CDR3 nucleotides read TGTGCCAGCAGCCAGGACCCGGGACAGGGTACAGGGCCCCAGCATTTT. Protein sequence: CASSQDPGQGTGPQHF.

This sequence joins TRBV4-1 and TRBJ2-1, with 8 bases that match TRBD2. The J segment lost 0 bases and the V segment lost 3 bases, leaving 7 bases of the junction unmatched. Germline V gene lookup returns CDR1 MGHRA and CDR2 YSYEKL. The CDR3 extends over 17 amino acids. In nucleotides, the CDR3 is TGCGCCAGCAGCCACCCAGCGGGGGCCAGCTCCTACAATGAGCAGTTCTTC. Protein product: CASSHPAGASSYNEQFF.

This clone has a single count. The CDR3 coding sequence is TGTGCCAGTAGTATAGCATCGGGGTTAGACGGGGAGCTGTTTTTT. As protein: CASSIASGLDGELFF. The V and J genes are TRBV19 and TRBJ2-2; tentatively, D is TRBD2 (5 bases). This CDR3 has 15 residues. Germline loops: CDR1 LNHDA, CDR2 SQIVND (reference sequence). V was shortened by 1 base and J by 7 bases, with 13 bases between the two germline ends.